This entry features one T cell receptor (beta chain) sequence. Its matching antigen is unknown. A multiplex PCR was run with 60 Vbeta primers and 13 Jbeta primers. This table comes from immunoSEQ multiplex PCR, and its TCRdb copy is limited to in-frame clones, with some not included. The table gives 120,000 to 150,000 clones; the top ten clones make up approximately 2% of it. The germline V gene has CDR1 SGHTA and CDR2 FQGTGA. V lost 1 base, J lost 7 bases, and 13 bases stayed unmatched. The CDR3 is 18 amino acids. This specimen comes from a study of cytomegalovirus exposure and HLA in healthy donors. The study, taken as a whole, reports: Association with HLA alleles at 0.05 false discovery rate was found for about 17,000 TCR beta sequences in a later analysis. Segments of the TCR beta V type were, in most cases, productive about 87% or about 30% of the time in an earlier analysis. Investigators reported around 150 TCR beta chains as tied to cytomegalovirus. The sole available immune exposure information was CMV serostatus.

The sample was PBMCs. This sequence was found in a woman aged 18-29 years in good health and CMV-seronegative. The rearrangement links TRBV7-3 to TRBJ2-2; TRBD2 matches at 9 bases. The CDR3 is CASSLNVAGVINGGELFF. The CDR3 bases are TGTGCCAGCAGCTTAAATGTAGCGGGAGTTATAAATGGCGGGGAGCTGTTTTTT.